A selection of T cell receptor beta chains follows, all from one sample in a study of T cells in Graves' hyperthyroidism and ophthalmopathy. TCRdb recomputed calls from the multiplex PCR reads with MiXCR, one row per CDR3 protein. The sample holds around 600,000 distinct CDR3 sequences; about 45% are singletons and the top ten take less than 9%. Sample: peripheral blood or thyroid tissue (not recorded which). The receptors were gathered from an adult man with Graves' disease, either hyperthyroidism or ophthalmopathy (not recorded which). Both conserved end residues are part of each CDR3. D genes are given only for firm matches. A row's size may be missing; if present it is once, few, many or a size class.

size,D,V,J,DNA,CDR3
-,TRBD1,TRBV15,TRBJ1-5,TGTGCCACCAGCGGAACCGGGACAGGGTATCCCCTGCCCCAGCATTTT,CATSGTGTGYPLPQHF
-,-,TRBV10-3,TRBJ1-1,TGTGCCATCAGTGTACAGGGCCCGAACACTGAAGCTTTCTTT,CAISVQGPNTEAFF
-,-,TRBV7-2,TRBJ1-6,TGTGCCAACTCCCCGGGACACCAGAAAGATTCACCCCTCCACTTT,CANSPGHQKDSPLHF
-,-,TRBV29-1,TRBJ2-7,TGCAGCGTTGTCGTCGGGAGTAATCAGCCCCAGTACTTC,CSVVVGSNQPQYF
-,-,TRBV29-1,TRBJ1-4,TGCAGCGTTGAAGGGGGGGAGCAGGATGAAAAACTGTTTTTT,CSVEGGEQDEKLFF
once,-,TRBV28,TRBJ2-7,TGTGCCAGCAGTTTATTGGGTATCCACGAGCAGTACTTC,CASSLLGIHEQYF
-,-,TRBV6-1,TRBJ1-1,TGTGCCAGCAGTGATACGCGCTATGGCACTGAAGCTTTCTTT,CASSDTRYGTEAFF
few,TRBD1,TRBV25-1,TRBJ1-6,TGTGCCAGCAGCGTTGGGACAGGGGTACATAATTCACCCCTCCACTTT,CASSVGTGVHNSPLHF
few,-,TRBV9,TRBJ2-7,TGTGCCAGCAGCCTAGGACACCTGACCTACGAGCAGTACTTC,CASSLGHLTYEQYF
-,-,TRBV7-4,TRBJ1-6,TGTGCCAGCAGCTTTGAGGGAGGGGTTCATAATTCACCCCTCCACTTT,CASSFEGGVHNSPLHF
many,-,TRBV15,TRBJ1-5,TGTGCCACCAGCAGAGCGGGGGGCAATCAGCCCCAGCATTTT,CATSRAGGNQPQHF
-,-,TRBV7-8,TRBJ1-5,TGTGCCAGCAGCTTAGCGGACAGAGGGGGCAATCAGCCCCAGCATTTT,CASSLADRGGNQPQHF
-,-,TRBV25-1,TRBJ1-2,TGTGCCAGCAGTGAATACGGAGGGGGGAACGGTGGCTACACCTTC,CASSEYGGGNGGYTF
-,-,TRBV25-1,TRBJ1-1,TGTGCCAGCAGTGAATCTGTGCTCGCGAACACTGAAGCTTTCTTT,CASSESVLANTEAFF
few,-,TRBV12-3/TRBV12-4,TRBJ1-2,TGTGCCAGCAGTTTAGCTGACAGCCTCGGCTACACCTTC,CASSLADSLGYTF
few,-,TRBV20-1,TRBJ2-7,TGCAGTGCTAGCTCCACTATTTCTGGAACCTACGAGCAGTACTTC,CSASSTISGTYEQYF
-,TRBD1,TRBV29-1,TRBJ1-1,TGCAGTATTCGACAGGGGCTGGGAGCTTTCTTT,CSIRQGLGAFF
many,TRBD1,TRBV10-3,TRBJ2-7,TGTGCCATCAGCTACGGGACAGATTCCTACGAGCAGTACTTC,CAISYGTDSYEQYF
-,-,TRBV11-2,TRBJ2-2,TGTGCCAGCAGCTTCCTGACAGGCGGGGGCTTTAGGGAGCTGTTTTTT,CASSFLTGGGFRELFF
-,-,TRBV25-1,TRBJ1-5,TGTGCTACAGGACAGAGCAATCAGCCCCAGCATTTT,CATGQSNQPQHF
-,TRBD2,TRBV29-1,TRBJ2-7,TGCAGCGTGGTTCAGGGACTAGCGGGAGACGAGCAGTACTTC,CSVVQGLAGDEQYF
few,-,TRBV7-9,TRBJ1-2,TGTGCCAGCAGCTCCCCGCCCCAGAACTATGGCTACACCTTC,CASSSPPQNYGYTF
-,-,TRBV25-1,TRBJ1-3,TGTGCCTGGAGCCGGACAAGTGGAAACACCATATATTTT,CAWSRTSGNTIYF
-,TRBD1,TRBV5-4,TRBJ1-2,TGTGCCAGCAGCACCAGGACAGGGGACGGCTACACCTTC,CASSTRTGDGYTF
few,-,TRBV7-9,TRBJ2-7,TGTGCCAGCAGCCAAGAAGTAGGGTCCTACGAGCAGTACTTC,CASSQEVGSYEQYF
many,-,TRBV7-8,TRBJ2-5,TGTGCCAGCAGCAAGAGGTTGCTGGTGAGCCAGTACTTC,CASSKRLLVSQYF
many,-,TRBV11-2,TRBJ1-2,TGTGCCAGCAGCTTAGATGTCTATGGCTACACCTTC,CASSLDVYGYTF
many,-,TRBV7-9,TRBJ1-4,TGTGCCAGCAGCTTAGTGGGGAGGAATGAAAAACTGTTTTTT,CASSLVGRNEKLFF
few,TRBD2,TRBV20-1,TRBJ2-5,TGCAGTGCTAGGGAGGGACTAGCTAAAGAGACCCAGTACTTC,CSAREGLAKETQYF
few,-,TRBV5-4,TRBJ2-5,TGTGCCAGCAGCTTGGGGGTGGCCCCGGACGGTGGTGGGACCCAGTACTTC,CASSLGVAPDGGGTQYF
-,-,TRBV29-1,TRBJ1-1,TGCAGCGGTACGGCGGGCCCTGAAGCTTTCTTT,CSGTAGPEAFF
-,TRBD1,TRBV9,TRBJ1-6,TGTGCCAGCAGCGTAGACGGGACAGGGGTTTATTCACCCCTCCACTTT,CASSVDGTGVYSPLHF
-,TRBD1,TRBV5-8,TRBJ1-2,TGTGCCAGCAGCCAAACGACAGGGCGGATGAACTATGGCTACACCTTC,CASSQTTGRMNYGYTF
few,TRBD2,TRBV12-3/TRBV12-4,TRBJ2-7,TGTGCCAGCAGCCACGGTAGCGGGAACGAGCAGTACTTC,CASSHGSGNEQYF
once,TRBD1,TRBV7-9,TRBJ2-5,TGTGCCAGCAGCTCCAGGGGGCCAGTTGAAGAGGCCCAGTACTTC,CASSSRGPVEEAQYF
many,TRBD1,TRBV2,TRBJ1-1,TGTGCCCTCGTGGGGCAGGGGGCGTACACTGAAGCTTTCTTT,CALVGQGAYTEAFF
once,TRBD1,TRBV12-3/TRBV12-4,TRBJ2-7,TGTGCCAGCAGTCAGAGGACAGGGGGAACCGAGCAGTACTTC,CASSQRTGGTEQYF
-,TRBD1,TRBV7-9,TRBJ2-7,TGTGCCAGCAGCGGGGACAGCCGTCGGGAGCAGTACTTC,CASSGDSRREQYF
few,TRBD1,TRBV20-1,TRBJ1-6,TGCAGTGCTAGGAGAGGTTTAGGGACAGGGTCTTCACCCCTCCACTTT,CSARRGLGTGSSPLHF
-,-,TRBV9,TRBJ1-2,TGTGCCAGCAGCGACCCCCCAGGGCGAGGCTACACCTTC,CASSDPPGRGYTF
-,TRBD1,TRBV7-9,TRBJ1-5,TGTGCCAGCAGCTTAGTCGGACAGGGCGGCATTCAGCCCCAGCATTTT,CASSLVGQGGIQPQHF
-,-,TRBV25-1,TRBJ2-6,TGTGCCAGCTTGAGCCACACGAGCTCTGGGGCCAACGTCCTGACTTTC,CASLSHTSSGANVLTF
many,TRBD1,TRBV29-1,TRBJ1-1,TGCAGCGTGACAGGGTGGGGCACTGAAGCTTTCTTT,CSVTGWGTEAFF
many,TRBD1,TRBV7-9,TRBJ1-1,TGTGCCAGCAGCCCACAGGACAGGGTTGTCACTGAAGCTTTCTTT,CASSPQDRVVTEAFF
-,-,TRBV2,TRBJ1-4,TGTGCCAGCAGTTGGGCAGGGGCGGATGAAAAACTGTTTTTT,CASSWAGADEKLFF
few,TRBD1,TRBV2,TRBJ2-7,TGTGCCAGCAGGGCGGACAGGAACTCCTACGAGCAGTACTTC,CASRADRNSYEQYF
few,-,TRBV7-9,TRBJ2-3,TGTGCCAGCAGCTATAGCGATACGCAGTATTTT,CASSYSDTQYF
-,-,TRBV20-1,TRBJ2-7,TGCAGTGCTAGGGCTGGACACGGCCACGAGCAGTACTTC,CSARAGHGHEQYF
few,-,TRBV7-2,TRBJ1-5,TGTGCCAGCAGCTCCCGACGCAGGGAGGCTAGCAATCAGCCCCAGCATTTT,CASSSRRREASNQPQHF
many,-,TRBV2,TRBJ2-7,TGTGCCAGCCGGTCGAATTCCTACGAGCAGTACTTC,CASRSNSYEQYF
-,-,TRBV6-1,TRBJ1-5,TGTGCCAGCGCAGAGTTAAGATTTCAGCCCCAGCATTTT,CASAELRFQPQHF
-,TRBD2,TRBV10-3,TRBJ2-2,TGTGCCAGCAGTTACGGGACTAGCGGGAGCGGGGGGGGGGAGCTGTTTTTT,CASSYGTSGSGGGELFF
-,TRBD1,TRBV29-1,TRBJ2-5,TGCAGCGTCTCGACAGGGGGCCGTGAGACCCAGTACTTC,CSVSTGGRETQYF
few,TRBD1,TRBV10-3,TRBJ1-2,TGTGCCATCACTAATGAGGGACAGGGAAATGGCTACACCTTC,CAITNEGQGNGYTF
once,TRBD1,TRBV6-5,TRBJ2-5,TGTGCCAGCAGGACAGGGGCTGGCAATCAAGAGACCCAGTACTTC,CASRTGAGNQETQYF
-,-,TRBV2,TRBJ1-1,TGTGCCAGCAGTGGAGGGGGTATCGCTGAAGCTTTCTTT,CASSGGGIAEAFF
-,TRBD1,TRBV7-2,TRBJ1-4,TGTGCCAGCAGCTTGCAGACAGGGGTTAATGAAAAACTGTTTTTT,CASSLQTGVNEKLFF
-,-,TRBV19,TRBJ2-7,TGTGCCAGTAGTAGTAGGAGGGACAAGGGGCTCTACGAGCAGTACTTC,CASSSRRDKGLYEQYF
few,-,TRBV10-3,TRBJ1-2,TGTGCCAGCAGTGAAACTCTACTATACACCCTCGGCTATGGCTACACCTTC,CASSETLLYTLGYGYTF
many,-,TRBV7-3,TRBJ2-5,TGTGCCAGCAGCCCCGCGGGACATTTGGAGACCCAGTACTTC,CASSPAGHLETQYF